The sequence of this T cell receptor (beta chain) was determined in a study of PD-L1 blockade in urothelial cancer. Study at large: Timepoints chosen for blood analysis were 3 weeks (second dose) and 6 weeks after treatment start. Specimens of blood held a median count of 141,255 T cells.

The CDR3 extends over 13 amino acids. Germline V CDR1 and CDR2: LNHDA, SQIVND (reference sequence). The germline V and J ends were trimmed by 4 bases and 7 bases, with 14 bases remaining between them. Study findings and constraints: Below-median pretreatment blood TCR clonality was a predictor of better survival.

Synthetic spike-ins, TCR analog templates, were added into each PCR. TCRdb keeps only in-frame clones here, not all; method: immunoSEQ multiplex PCR. This table has about 84,000 clones, 82% appearing once. As concerns this clone: Its target is not known.

V is TRBV19 and J is TRBJ2-7; possibly TRBD2 for D (6 bases). The sequencing here drew on PBMCs, taken around atezolizumab (anti-PD-L1) treatment. The sequence came from a man aged 65-85 years with urothelial cancer. CDR3 sequence (DNA): TGTGCCAGTAGTACTGGTGGAGGGCTTGAGCAGTACTTC. Its translation is CASSTGGGLEQYF.